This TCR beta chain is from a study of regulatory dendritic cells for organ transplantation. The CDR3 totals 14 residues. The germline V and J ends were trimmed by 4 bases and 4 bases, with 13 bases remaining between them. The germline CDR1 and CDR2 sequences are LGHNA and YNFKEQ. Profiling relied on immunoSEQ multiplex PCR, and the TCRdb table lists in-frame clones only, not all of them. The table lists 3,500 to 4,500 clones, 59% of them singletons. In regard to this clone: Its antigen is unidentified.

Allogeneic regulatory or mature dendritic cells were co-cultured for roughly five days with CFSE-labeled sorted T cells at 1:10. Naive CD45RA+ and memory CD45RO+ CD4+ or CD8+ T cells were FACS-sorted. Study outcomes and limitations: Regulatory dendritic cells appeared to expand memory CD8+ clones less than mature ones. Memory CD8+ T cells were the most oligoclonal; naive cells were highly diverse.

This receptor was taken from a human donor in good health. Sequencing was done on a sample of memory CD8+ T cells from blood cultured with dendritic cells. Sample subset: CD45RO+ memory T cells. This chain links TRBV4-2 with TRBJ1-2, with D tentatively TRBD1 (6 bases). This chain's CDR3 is CASSPLGTSYGYTF. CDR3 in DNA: TGTGCCAGCAGCCCCCTCGGGACAAGCTATGGCTACACCTTC.